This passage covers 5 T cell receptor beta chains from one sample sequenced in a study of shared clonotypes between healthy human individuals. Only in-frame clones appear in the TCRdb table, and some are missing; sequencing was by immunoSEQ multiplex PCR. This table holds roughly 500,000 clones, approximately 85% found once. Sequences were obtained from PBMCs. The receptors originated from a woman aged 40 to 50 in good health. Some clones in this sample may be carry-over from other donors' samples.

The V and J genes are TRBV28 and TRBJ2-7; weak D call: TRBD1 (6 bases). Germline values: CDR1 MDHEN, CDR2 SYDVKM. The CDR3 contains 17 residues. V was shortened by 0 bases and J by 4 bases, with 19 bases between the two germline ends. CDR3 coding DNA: TGTGCCAGCAGTTTATGGGGGGCAGAAACGAGGAGATACGAGCAGTACTTC. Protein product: CASSLWGAETRRYEQYF.

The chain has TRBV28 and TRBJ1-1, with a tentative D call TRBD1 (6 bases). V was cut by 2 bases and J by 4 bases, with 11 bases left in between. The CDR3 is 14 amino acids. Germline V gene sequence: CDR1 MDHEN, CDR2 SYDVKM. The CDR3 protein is CASSLRGGATEAFF. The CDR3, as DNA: TGTGCCAGCAGTTTAAGGGGGGGGGCCACTGAAGCTTTCTTT. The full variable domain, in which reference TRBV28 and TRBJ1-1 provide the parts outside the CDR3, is DVKVTQSSRYLVKRTGEKVFLECVQDMDHENMFWYRQDPGLGLRLIYFSYDVKMKEKGDIPEGYSVSREKKERFSLILESASTNQTSMYLCASSLRGGATEAFFGQGTRLTVV.

The CDR3 here is CASSPPGESYEQYF. CDR3 nucleotides: TGTGCCAGCTCACCACCGGGGGAGTCCTACGAGCAGTACTTC. V and J are TRBV18 and TRBJ2-7, with D possibly called TRBD1 or TRBD2 (5 bases each). The CDR3 runs to 14 residues. Germline values: CDR1 KGHSH, CDR2 LQKENI. V lost 0 bases and J lost 1, with 7 bases in between.

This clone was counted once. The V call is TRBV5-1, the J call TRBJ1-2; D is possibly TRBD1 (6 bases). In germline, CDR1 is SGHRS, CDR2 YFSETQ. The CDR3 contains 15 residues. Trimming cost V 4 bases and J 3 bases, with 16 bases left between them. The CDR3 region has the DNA TGCGCCAGCAGCGTCGGCGGGGGGCTAGACTATGGCTACACCTTC. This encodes CASSVGGGLDYGYTF.

The CDR3 region is CASSPTRGETQYF. CDR3 nucleotide sequence: TGTGCCAGCAGCCCGACTAGGGGGGAGACCCAGTACTTC. The chain joins TRBV5-4 to TRBJ2-5; D might be TRBD1 or TRBD2, each matching 6 bases. There are 13 residues in the CDR3. From germline, CDR1 is SGHNT and CDR2 YYREEE (reference sequence). The V and J ends lost 4 bases and 5 bases respectively, with 12 bases between them. The full variable domain, its missing parts supplied by reference TRBV5-4 and TRBJ2-5, is ETGVTQSPTHLIKTRGQQVTLRCSSQSGHNTVSWYQQALGQGPQFIFQYYREEENGRGNFPPRFSGLQFPNYSSELNVNALELDDSALYLCASSPTRGETQYFGPGTRLLVL.